This record concerns one TCR beta chain sequence. The sample originates from a study of blood T cell repertoires in COVID-19. Study as a whole: Spain, Italy and the United States supplied samples that represented acute and convalescent COVID-19. PBMCs, B-cell-depleted T cells, or T cells were the source of the cDNA or gDNA that made up the material.

Germline V CDR1 and CDR2: SGDLS, YYNGEE. Germline trimming cut 6 bases from V and 0 bases from J; bases unmatched to any gene: 14. There are 19 residues in the CDR3. As originally analysed: Amplification of reference gene primers provided the estimated nucleated cell counts. Data came from immunoSEQ multiplex PCR; TCRdb stores just in-frame clones and leaves some out. From that table come the V and J calls and clone size; the DNA was used to work out D and trimming. The data hold some 160,000 clones, with about 83% observed a single time. The chain has TRBV9 and TRBJ2-1; 11 bases map to TRBD2. The sample comprised peripheral blood. The sequence came from a man in his 70s who had recovered from COVID-19. The CDR3 DNA follows: TGTGCCAGCATCGGACTAGCGGGCCGCTCAAGGAGCTCCTACAATGAGCAGTTCTTC. It is translated as CASIGLAGRSRSSYNEQFF.